This T cell receptor (beta chain) was sequenced during a study of Ad26.COV2.S vaccination and SARS-CoV-2 variants. For the study at large: Enrollment placed the donor in the COV1001 Ad26.COV2.S trial arm.

Study-wide results and caveats: Reportedly, after vaccination the spike-specific CD8+ and CD4+ T cell responses displayed substantial breadth. Total T cell responses may have been underestimated by the TCR breadth and depth analyses.

Produced via immunoSEQ multiplex PCR; TCRdb's table is partial and in-frame only. The sample carries about 250,000 clones, 70% to 90% recorded once. Treatment defined: 19 received Ad26.COV2.S at low or high dose, single or two shots; 5 received placebo; per-sample allocation not given. The samples date from day 63 after the first vaccine or placebo injection. Comment on this clone: The target antigen is unknown.

The clonotype was recovered from a person aged 18-65 years who received the Ad26.COV2.S COVID-19 vaccine or a placebo. The sample here was peripheral blood, taken in a trial of Ad26.COV2.S vaccine versus placebo.

CDR3 in amino acids: CASSKRGLAGGTGELFF. The CDR3 bases are TGTGCTAGCAGCAAAAGAGGGCTAGCGGGGGGCACCGGGGAGCTGTTTTTT. The chain is built from TRBV21-1 and TRBJ2-2; the table's D call of TRBD2 was not tested on the DNA. TRBV21-1 represents a pseudogene. The CDR3 contains 17 residues.